The 21 T cell receptor beta chains presented below share a single source sample, sequenced in a study of OX40 agonist ivuxolimab in advanced cancers. The table came from immunoSEQ multiplex PCR; TCRdb's copy has only in-frame clones and leaves some out. The sample comprises around 33,000 clones, roughly nine tenths of which are singletons, and approximately 9.7% rests with the top ten. The sample in question was CD4+ or CD8+ T cells sorted from blood, obtained in a trial of the OX40 agonist ivuxolimab. The receptors come from an adult with an advanced solid tumor such as melanoma, head and neck, liver or kidney cancer.

The chain joins TRBV19 to TRBJ2-3; perhaps D is TRBD1 or TRBD2 (7 bases each). The V gene's germline CDR1 is LNHDA and CDR2 SQIVND (reference sequence). Trimming stripped 7 bases from V and 3 bases from J, with 20 bases between. The CDR3 is made up of 16 amino acids. For the CDR3, the DNA is TGTGCCAGTACTCCCCGACAGGGAGGGTTTACAGATACGCAGTATTTT. It codes for CASTPRQGGFTDTQYF.

The rearrangement uses TRBV5-5 and TRBJ2-1, with D uncertain. The CDR3 loop spans 11 amino acids. CDR1 is SGHKS and CDR2 is YYEKEE in the germline V gene (reference sequence). Trimming cost V 6 bases and J 7 bases, with 8 bases left between them. The CDR3 here is CASTDRNEQFF. CDR3 bases: TGTGCCAGCACAGATAGGAATGAGCAGTTCTTC. Looking up the rest from reference TRBV5-5 and TRBJ2-1 gives the full variable domain: DAGVTQSPTHLIKTRGQQVTLRCSPISGHKSVSWYQQVLGQGPQFIFQYYEKEERGRGNFPDRFSARQFPNYSSELNVNALLLGDSALYLCASTDRNEQFFGPGTRLTVL.

The J gene is TRBJ2-7, the V gene TRBV2, with TRBD1 as a possible D gene (5 bases). This CDR3 is 14 amino acids long. The germline V gene has CDR1 SNHLY and CDR2 FYNNEI. V gave up 3 bases and J gave up 3 bases, with 12 bases separating them. The CDR3 protein is CASSDGQGGYEQYF. The CDR3 nucleotides are TGTGCCAGCAGTGATGGCCAGGGTGGCTACGAGCAGTACTTC.

This clone has a handful of counts. In the same sample, other DNA sequences code for this CDR3. V gene TRBV19 combines with J gene TRBJ1-5, with D unclear. V lost 3 bases and J lost 4, with 7 bases in between. The CDR3 is 13 residues long. Germline values: CDR1 LNHDA, CDR2 SQIVND (reference sequence). The CDR3: CASSILGNQPQHF. Here the CDR3 DNA reads TGTGCCAGTAGTATTTTGGGGAATCAGCCCCAGCATTTT.

This clone was observed a single time. J is TRBJ1-4 and V is TRBV18; D is unresolved. Germline lookup yields CDR1 KGHSH and CDR2 LQKENI. The CDR3 is 16 residues long. With 3 bases removed from V and 0 bases from J, the gap between germline ends came to 11 bases. CDR3 amino acids: CASSPPGSSTNEKLFF. The CDR3 coding sequence is TGTGCCAGCTCACCCCCCGGATCCTCAACTAATGAAAAACTGTTTTTT. Looking up the rest from reference TRBV18 and TRBJ1-4 gives the full variable domain: NAGVMQNPRHLVRRRGQEARLRCSPMKGHSHVYWYRQLPEEGLKFMVYLQKENIIDESGMPKERFSAEFPKEGPSILRIQQVVRGDSAAYFCASSPPGSSTNEKLFFGSGTQLSVL.

The V and J genes are TRBV5-1 and TRBJ1-4; D is undetermined. The germline gives CDR1 SGHRS, CDR2 YFSETQ. Trimming cost V 0 bases and J 5 bases, with 8 bases left between them. The CDR3 consists of 14 residues. As DNA, the CDR3 is TGCGCCAGCAGCTTGGACAGTAACAATGAAAAACTGTTTTTT. Its translation: CASSLDSNNEKLFF.

V gene TRBV5-1 combines with J gene TRBJ2-5; 8 bases agree with TRBD2. Germline V gene lookup returns CDR1 SGHRS and CDR2 YFSETQ. CDR3 length: 16 residues. V was pared by 7 bases and J by 2 bases, with 13 bases of the junction left unmatched. CDR3 sequence (DNA): TGCGCCAGCGCAGGGCAAACTAGCGGTAGGCAAGAGACCCAGTACTTC. This codes for CASAGQTSGRQETQYF. The variable domain in full, completed from reference TRBV5-1 and TRBJ2-5, reads KAGVTQTPRYLIKTRGQQVTLSCSPISGHRSVSWYQQTPGQGLQFLFEYFSETQRNKGNFPGRFSGRQFSNSRSEMNVSTLELGDSALYLCASAGQTSGRQETQYFGPGTRLLVL.

The chain recombines TRBV28 with TRBJ1-2; 8 positions agree with TRBD1. CDR1 and CDR2 from the germline V gene are MDHEN and SYDVKM. The CDR3 extends over 15 amino acids. J was trimmed by 4 bases and V by 3 bases; bases with no gene match: 7. CDR3 amino acids: CASSFQDRVFYGYTF. The CDR3 coding sequence is TGTGCCAGCAGTTTCCAGGACAGGGTATTCTATGGCTACACCTTC.

This CDR3 reads CASSQGLAGVVYNEQFF. The DNA for the CDR3 is TGCGCCAGCAGCCAGGGACTAGCGGGAGTAGTATACAATGAGCAGTTCTTC. V is TRBV5-1 and J is TRBJ2-1; TRBD2 matches at 14 bases. CDR1 and CDR2 (germline): SGHRS, YFSETQ. V was clipped by 4 bases and J by 4 bases; unmatched bases: 7. This CDR3 has 17 amino acids.

This chain connects TRBV6-5 to TRBJ1-5; D may be TRBD1 (6 bases). CDR1 and CDR2 (germline): MNHEY, SVGAGI. V was trimmed by 5 bases and J by 3 bases, leaving 14 bases between them. The CDR3 is 15 amino acids. CDR3 residues: CASSSQTGPNQPQHF. CDR3 DNA sequence: TGTGCCAGCAGTAGCCAAACAGGGCCCAATCAGCCCCAGCATTTT.

CDR3 DNA: TGTGCCAGCAGTGGTCGGCGGACAAATCAGCCCCAGCATTTT. Translation gives CASSGRRTNQPQHF. This chain joins TRBV28 and TRBJ1-5, with TRBD1 as a possible D gene (5 bases). CDR1 is MDHEN, CDR2 SYDVKM, per germline. This CDR3 is built from 14 residues. V shed 5 bases and J shed 4 bases, with 12 bases lying between them. Using reference TRBV28 and TRBJ1-5 for the parts outside the CDR3, the full variable domain is DVKVTQSSRYLVKRTGEKVFLECVQDMDHENMFWYRQDPGLGLRLIYFSYDVKMKEKGDIPEGYSVSREKKERFSLILESASTNQTSMYLCASSGRRTNQPQHFGDGTRLSIL.

The chain has TRBV11-2 and TRBJ1-1; TRBD1 aligns across 8 bases. Germline values: CDR1 SGHAT, CDR2 FQNNGV. With 5 bases clipped from V and 0 bases from J, the junction kept 8 bases outside the gene matches. The CDR3 sequence is 16 residues long. The CDR3 loop is CASSPGTGRVNTEAFF. CDR3 bases: TGTGCCAGCAGCCCTGGGACAGGAAGAGTGAACACTGAAGCTTTCTTT.

The gene calls are TRBV27 and TRBJ1-6; D not resolved. Trimming removed 4 bases from V and 9 bases from J, with 16 bases in between. This CDR3 has 15 amino acids. In germline, CDR1 is MNHEY, CDR2 SMNVEV (reference sequence). The CDR3 nucleotides read TGTGCCAGCAGTTCGTCCTGGGGTATGTTTTCACCCCTCCACTTT. This encodes CASSSSWGMFSPLHF.

In its sample, this clone was seen once. The chain employs TRBV10-1 and TRBJ2-1; 12 nucleotides match TRBD2. The V segment lost 6 bases and the J segment 8 bases; nucleotides outside the gene matches: 8. CDR1 is WNHNN, CDR2 SYGVQD, per germline (reference sequence). This CDR3 comprises 15 residues. In nucleotides, the CDR3 is TGCGCCAGCAGCGAGCTAGCGGGAGGGGTTGATGAGCAGTTCTTC. The encoded protein is CASSELAGGVDEQFF.

The chain recombines TRBV7-3 with TRBJ1-6; no clear D. CDR1 is SGHTA and CDR2 is FQGTGA in the germline V gene. V was clipped by 2 bases and J by 15 bases, with 17 bases between them. CDR3 length: 14 residues. The CDR3 spells CASSLYTGIEVLHF. In DNA, the CDR3 is TGTGCCAGCAGCTTATACACCGGGATAGAGGTCCTCCACTTT.

The V gene is TRBV30, the J gene TRBJ2-3; D not certain. V gave up 3 bases and J gave up 10 bases, with 20 bases separating them. The CDR3 covers 14 residues. Per germline, CDR1 GTSNPN and CDR2 SVGIG (reference sequence). CDR3 region: CAWRSSMGQVAQYF. In nucleotides, the CDR3 is TGTGCCTGGAGAAGTAGTATGGGCCAGGTTGCGCAGTATTTT.

The chain links TRBV5-4 to TRBJ1-4; D perhaps matches TRBD1 (6 bases). V shed 5 bases and J shed 6 bases, with 11 bases lying between them. This CDR3 spans 13 amino acids. Germline CDR1 SGHNT, CDR2 YYREEE (reference sequence). The CDR3 sequence is CASRRDTDEKLFF. For the CDR3, the DNA is TGTGCCAGCAGACGGGACACAGATGAAAAACTGTTTTTT.

V is TRBV10-3 and J is TRBJ2-1, with TRBD2 matching over 10 bases. CDR1 is ENHRY and CDR2 is SYGVKD in the germline V gene. The CDR3 totals 12 residues. The V and J ends lost 2 bases and 13 bases, in that order; junction bases with no gene match: 2. CDR3 in amino acids: CAISESGRVQFF. The CDR3 bases are TGTGCCATCAGTGAGAGCGGGAGGGTTCAGTTCTTC.

The genes are TRBV27 and TRBJ2-1; 9 bases map to TRBD2. The V segment lost 4 bases and the J segment 7 bases; nucleotides outside the gene matches: 11. This CDR3 is built from 16 residues. Germline-derived CDR1 and CDR2 are MNHEY and SMNVEV (reference sequence). The CDR3 protein is CASSSLAGAVRNEQFF. The CDR3 coding sequence is TGTGCCAGCAGTTCCTTAGCGGGAGCTGTGCGGAATGAGCAGTTCTTC.

V gene TRBV7-2 combines with J gene TRBJ1-5; a possible D gene is TRBD1 (5 bases). This CDR3 region has 15 residues. V lost 2 bases to trimming and J lost 2 bases, with 10 bases between them. Germline loops: CDR1 SGHTA, CDR2 FQGNSA. The CDR3 DNA sequence: TGTGCCAGCAGCTTAAAGGGGACGGGCAATCAGCCCCAGCATTTT. This translates into CASSLKGTGNQPQHF.

The J gene is TRBJ2-3, the V gene TRBV18; TRBD1 matches at 9 bases. The CDR3 runs to 15 residues. The germline V gene has CDR1 KGHSH and CDR2 LQKENI. V shed 3 bases, J shed 0 bases, and the junction held 1 base outside the gene matches. As DNA, the CDR3 is TGTGCCAGCTCACCGACAGGGGGTAGCACAGATACGCAGTATTTT. This gives the protein CASSPTGGSTDTQYF.